This passage covers 29 T cell receptor beta chains from one sample sequenced in a study of blood T cell repertoires in COVID-19. The method was immunoSEQ multiplex PCR; TCRdb's version includes in-frame clones alone and lacks a portion of them. The table has approximately 270,000 clones, approximately 88% seen once. Sample: peripheral blood. Every receptor here comes from a woman in her thirties with COVID-19, enrolled during active disease.

The V and J genes are TRBV7-9 and TRBJ2-3, with 8 nucleotides matching TRBD2. The CDR3 covers 18 residues. Germline V CDR1 and CDR2: SEHNR, FQNEAQ (reference sequence). J was trimmed by 0 bases and V by 7 bases; bases with no gene match: 15. CDR3 protein: CASTPPLAEGLSTDTQYF. The CDR3, as DNA: TGTGCCAGCACCCCACCACTAGCGGAGGGGCTTAGCACAGATACGCAGTATTTT.

The chain combines TRBV5-1 with TRBJ1-6, with TRBD1 identical over 7 bases. Losses at the gene ends were 4 bases for V and 5 bases for J; bases not matched to a gene: 12. The CDR3 is made up of 17 amino acids. Germline V gives CDR1 SGHRS, CDR2 YFSETQ. CDR3 amino acids: CASSPFINRGDNSPLHF. For the CDR3, the DNA is TGCGCCAGCAGCCCCTTCATCAACAGGGGCGATAATTCACCCCTCCACTTT. The entire variable domain, with the rest obtained from reference TRBV5-1 and TRBJ1-6, is as follows: KAGVTQTPRYLIKTRGQQVTLSCSPISGHRSVSWYQQTPGQGLQFLFEYFSETQRNKGNFPGRFSGRQFSNSRSEMNVSTLELGDSALYLCASSPFINRGDNSPLHFGNGTRLTVT.

J is TRBJ2-5 and V is TRBV6-5; 8 bases agree with TRBD1. Per germline, CDR1 MNHEY and CDR2 SVGAGI. The ends lost 9 bases at V and 2 bases at J; junction bases unmatched: 11. This CDR3 spans 15 amino acids. DNA for the CDR3: TGTGCCAGTACCAGCCCTACAGGGGGACAAGAGACCCAGTACTTC. It codes for CASTSPTGGQETQYF.

The chain combines TRBV5-1 with TRBJ2-3; weak D call: TRBD2 (6 bases). CDR3 length: 14 residues. V gave up 3 bases and J gave up 3 bases, with 11 bases separating them. The germline V gene has CDR1 SGHRS and CDR2 YFSETQ. This chain's CDR3 is CASSSAGRTDTQYF. CDR3 in DNA: TGCGCCAGCAGCTCGGCGGGGAGGACAGATACGCAGTATTTT.

This chain links TRBV5-6 with TRBJ2-7; the match to TRBD1 covers 8 bases. CDR3 length equals 16 residues. Germline assignment: CDR1 SGHDT and CDR2 YYEEEE. V was clipped by 0 bases and J by 6 bases; unmatched bases: 11. The CDR3 spells CASSLAPAPGGGEQYV. CDR3 bases: TGTGCCAGCAGCTTGGCCCCGGCCCCAGGGGGCGGCGAGCAGTACGTC.

The chain uses TRBV7-2 and TRBJ1-2; possible D gene TRBD1, 6 bases. The CDR3 covers 16 residues. Germline CDR1 reads SGHTA; CDR2 reads FQGNSA. The V and J ends lost 4 bases and 8 bases respectively, with 23 bases between them. In nucleotides, the CDR3 is TGTGCCAGCAGCTCCCTTCCGAAGGACAGTTCCCTCGGCTACACCTTC. Its translation: CASSSLPKDSSLGYTF. The whole variable domain, filled in from reference TRBV7-2 and TRBJ1-2, reads GAGVSQSPSNKVTEKGKDVELRCDPISGHTALYWYRQSLGQGLEFLIYFQGNSAPDKSGLPSDRFSAERTGGSVSTLTIQRTQQEDSAVYLCASSSLPKDSSLGYTFGSGTRLTVV.

The chain joins TRBV6-5 to TRBJ1-5, with 9 nucleotides matching TRBD1. The trim removed 6 bases at V and 6 bases at J, leaving 6 bases unmatched. The CDR3 extends over 14 amino acids. CDR1 is MNHEY and CDR2 is SVGAGI in the germline V gene. The CDR3 reads CASRGQGGTQPQHF. CDR3 in DNA: TGTGCCAGCAGGGGACAGGGAGGAACTCAGCCCCAGCATTTT.

The V call is TRBV5-6, the J call TRBJ2-7; a weak D match, TRBD1 (6 bases). Germline lookup yields CDR1 SGHDT and CDR2 YYEEEE. The CDR3 is 16 residues long. Trimming pared 2 bases from V and 0 bases from J, leaving 15 bases between. CDR3 amino acids: CASSFTRQEPSYEQYF. CDR3 nucleotides: TGTGCCAGCAGCTTTACCCGACAGGAGCCCTCCTACGAGCAGTACTTC.

The chain combines TRBV28 with TRBJ1-2, with 7 bases aligning to TRBD1. Per the germline V gene, CDR1 is MDHEN and CDR2 is SYDVKM. V shed 6 bases and J 8 bases; nucleotides not matched to a gene: 15. This CDR3 comprises 15 residues. The CDR3 DNA follows: TGTGCCAGCAGACACCAGGGGGGTCTCGAGGTGGGCTACACCTTC. Its translation: CASRHQGGLEVGYTF.

The chain couples TRBV7-6 to TRBJ2-3; 13 bases match TRBD2. Germline CDR1 and CDR2: SGHVS and FNYEAQ. The CDR3 spans 16 residues. Trimming cost V 2 bases and J 4 bases; bases outside gene matches: 3. The CDR3 is CASSLTLAGGSDTQYF. The CDR3 region has the DNA TGTGCCAGCAGCTTAACACTAGCGGGGGGGTCAGATACGCAGTATTTT. Supplemented by reference TRBV7-6 and TRBJ2-3, the full variable domain reads GAGVSQSPRYKVTKRGQDVALRCDPISGHVSLYWYRQALGQGPEFLTYFNYEAQQDKSGLPNDRFSAERPEGSISTLTIQRTEQRDSAMYRCASSLTLAGGSDTQYFGPGTRLTVL.

The chain couples TRBV6-2 or TRBV6-3 to TRBJ2-2; weak D call: TRBD1 (5 bases). This CDR3 region has 14 residues. Germline CDR1 and CDR2: MNHEY and SVGEGT. Deletions cut 4 bases from V and 6 bases from J, with 12 bases between. The CDR3 nucleotides read TGTGCCAGCAGTTTCAGGGAATTGGCCGGGGAGCTGTTTTTT. It is translated as CASSFRELAGELFF.

The rearrangement joins TRBV7-2 to TRBJ2-7; D unclear. Germline CDR1 is SGHTA and CDR2 is FQGNSA. The CDR3 runs to 13 residues. Trimming shortened V by 1 base and J by 7 bases, and 11 bases separated the two germline ends. DNA for the CDR3: TGTGCCAGCAGCTTAGACTCGGTTTGGGAGCAGTACTTC. The encoded protein is CASSLDSVWEQYF. The whole variable domain, filled in from reference TRBV7-2 and TRBJ2-7, reads GAGVSQSPSNKVTEKGKDVELRCDPISGHTALYWYRQSLGQGLEFLIYFQGNSAPDKSGLPSDRFSAERTGGSVSTLTIQRTQQEDSAVYLCASSLDSVWEQYFGPGTRLTVT.

The chain is built from TRBV29-1 and TRBJ2-5; 15 positions agree with TRBD2. The J segment lost 5 bases and the V segment lost 7 bases, leaving 5 bases of the junction unmatched. This CDR3 spans 14 amino acids. Germline values: CDR1 SQVTM, CDR2 ANQGSEA. CDR3 region: CSAGTSGGHETQYF. The DNA for the CDR3 is TGCAGCGCTGGGACTAGCGGGGGGCATGAGACCCAGTACTTC.

The CDR3 DNA reads as TGTGCCAGCAGCTCCGGGACTAGCGGGGGGGACGAGCAGTACTTC. Translating it yields CASSSGTSGGDEQYF. The chain is built from TRBV7-2 and TRBJ2-7; TRBD2 matches 16 bases. Trimming took 4 bases from V and 5 from J; bases not matched to a gene: 2. In germline, CDR1 is SGHTA, CDR2 FQGNSA. The CDR3 covers 15 residues.

The V and J genes are TRBV2 and TRBJ2-3, with 10 bases that match TRBD2. The CDR3 is 13 amino acids. Per the germline V gene, CDR1 is SNHLY and CDR2 is FYNNEI. Trimming took 6 bases from V and 5 from J; bases not matched to a gene: 2. As DNA, the CDR3 is TGTGCCAGCAGGGCTAGCGGGGGAGATACGCAGTATTTT. Protein product: CASRASGGDTQYF.

The gene calls are TRBV3-1 (or the pseudogene TRBV3-2) and TRBJ2-2; 8 bases line up with TRBD2. The V segment lost 4 bases and the J segment 6 bases; nucleotides outside the gene matches: 10. CDR3 length: 16 amino acids. Germline CDR1 is LGHDT and CDR2 is YNNKEL (reference sequence). This chain's CDR3 is CASSPIWAGGPGELFF. Here the CDR3 DNA reads TGTGCCAGCAGCCCGATCTGGGCGGGGGGCCCCGGGGAGCTGTTTTTT.

V gene TRBV6-1 combines with J gene TRBJ1-1; 7 nucleotides align to TRBD1. V was pared by 4 bases and J by 6 bases, with 14 bases of the junction left unmatched. Germline V lookup: CDR1 MNHNS, CDR2 SASEGT. This CDR3 is built from 16 residues. This CDR3 is CASSAELGTAAAEAFF. The CDR3 bases are TGTGCCAGCAGTGCCGAATTGGGGACAGCGGCGGCTGAAGCTTTCTTT.

The chain has TRBV5-4 and TRBJ2-3; D uncertain. The CDR3 runs 14 residues. The germline V gene has CDR1 SGHNT and CDR2 YYREEE (reference sequence). Trimming left V 0 bases short and J 5 bases short, with 10 bases between. The CDR3 DNA reads as TGTGCCAGCAGCTTGGGTCTAGGCCAAGATACGCAGTATTTT. It translates to CASSLGLGQDTQYF.

The CDR3, as DNA: TGTGCCAGCAGCCGGACAGGAGCTAGCACAGATACGCAGTATTTT. Residues: CASSRTGASTDTQYF. The chain recombines TRBV11-2 with TRBJ2-3; 7 bases match TRBD1. This CDR3 contains 15 residues. The V and J ends lost 5 bases and 0 bases, in that order; junction bases with no gene match: 5. The germline CDR1 and CDR2 sequences are SGHAT and FQNNGV.

The genes are TRBV11-2 and TRBJ2-1; unclear D gene. The germline V and J ends were trimmed by 5 bases and 4 bases, with 6 bases remaining between them. The CDR3 consists of 12 residues. Germline V lookup: CDR1 SGHAT, CDR2 FQNNGV. The CDR3 sequence: CASSQTYNEQFF. CDR3 sequence (DNA): TGTGCCAGCAGCCAAACTTACAATGAGCAGTTCTTC.

This chain connects TRBV7-2 to TRBJ2-3; TRBD2 is a possible D gene (6 bases). Germline V gene sequence: CDR1 SGHTA, CDR2 FQGNSA. The CDR3 loop spans 16 amino acids. Trimming left V 2 bases short and J 0 bases short, with 12 bases between. The CDR3 DNA reads TGTGCCAGCAGCTTAACTGAGCGGGCCAGCACAGATACGCAGTATTTT. Its protein is CASSLTERASTDTQYF. The full variable domain, completed using reference TRBV7-2 and TRBJ2-3, is GAGVSQSPSNKVTEKGKDVELRCDPISGHTALYWYRQSLGQGLEFLIYFQGNSAPDKSGLPSDRFSAERTGGSVSTLTIQRTQQEDSAVYLCASSLTERASTDTQYFGPGTRLTVL.

This clone was detected only a few times. CDR3 sequence reads: CASSRGGLAGDLGELFF. CDR3 in DNA: TGTGCCAGCAGCCGTGGGGGACTAGCGGGAGATCTCGGGGAGCTGTTTTTT. The J gene is TRBJ2-2, the V gene TRBV5-4; 14 positions match TRBD2. From germline, CDR1 is SGHNT and CDR2 YYREEE (reference sequence). This CDR3 spans 17 amino acids. V shed 4 bases and J 7 bases; nucleotides not matched to a gene: 9. Filled out from reference TRBV5-4 and TRBJ2-2, the complete variable domain reads ETGVTQSPTHLIKTRGQQVTLRCSSQSGHNTVSWYQQALGQGPQFIFQYYREEENGRGNFPPRFSGLQFPNYSSELNVNALELDDSALYLCASSRGGLAGDLGELFFGEGSRLTVL.

The chain combines TRBV3-1 (or the pseudogene TRBV3-2) with TRBJ2-1; D possibly corresponds to TRBD1 (6 bases). The V end lost 0 bases, the J end lost 3 bases, and 9 bases lay between the germline ends. CDR1 is LGHDT and CDR2 is YNNKEL in the germline V gene (reference sequence). The CDR3 covers 15 residues. The CDR3 DNA reads as TGTGCCAGCAGCCAAGATTACAGGGTCTACAATGAGCAGTTCTTC. As protein: CASSQDYRVYNEQFF.

The rearrangement uses TRBV6-2 or TRBV6-3 and TRBJ2-7, with 9 positions matching TRBD1. This CDR3 has 15 residues. V lost 2 bases and J lost 2; bases outside the gene matches: 4. The germline V gene has CDR1 MNHEY and CDR2 SVGEGT. CDR3: CASSYPGDRAYEQYF. The CDR3 DNA reads TGTGCCAGCAGTTACCCGGGGGACAGGGCCTACGAGCAGTACTTC.

The chain recombines TRBV5-1 with TRBJ1-1; the D gene is possibly TRBD1 (5 bases). The germline V gene encodes CDR1 SGHRS and CDR2 YFSETQ. The V end was cut by 4 bases, the J end by 2 bases, with 15 bases between. This CDR3 has 15 amino acids. This chain's CDR3 is CASSLPGGTNTEAFF. The CDR3 DNA follows: TGCGCCAGCAGCCTCCCGGGGGGGACTAACACTGAAGCTTTCTTT.

Only one count was recorded for this clone. The chain couples TRBV5-6 to TRBJ2-1; the match to TRBD2 covers 8 bases. The CDR3 has 16 residues. The germline V gene encodes CDR1 SGHDT and CDR2 YYEEEE. The V and J ends lost 2 bases and 2 bases, in that order; junction bases with no gene match: 6. The chain's CDR3 is CASSLGLASPYNEQFF. CDR3 coding DNA: TGTGCCAGCAGCTTAGGACTAGCATCCCCCTACAATGAGCAGTTCTTC.

This chain's CDR3 is CATSAPGQGTDTQYF. In DNA form, the CDR3 reads TGTGCCACCAGCGCCCCGGGACAGGGCACAGATACGCAGTATTTT. The V gene is TRBV10-3, the J gene TRBJ2-3; 8 bases are a match to TRBD1. The CDR3 totals 15 residues. Trimming took 10 bases from V and 1 from J; bases not matched to a gene: 10. The germline CDR1 and CDR2 sequences are ENHRY and SYGVKD.

This clone appeared a few times. This sequence joins TRBV30 and TRBJ1-1, with D tentatively TRBD1 (5 bases). Trimming removed 2 bases from V and 3 bases from J, with 7 bases in between. The CDR3 sequence is 12 residues long. Germline values: CDR1 GTSNPN, CDR2 SVGIG (reference sequence). CDR3 sequence (DNA): TGTGCCTGGAGTCGACAGCACACTGAAGCTTTCTTT. This translates into CAWSRQHTEAFF.

V and J are TRBV19 and TRBJ2-5, with 10 bases aligning to TRBD2. The CDR3 spans 13 residues. CDR1 LNHDA and CDR2 SQIVND come from the germline V gene (reference sequence). J lost 5 bases, V lost 7 bases, and 4 bases had no gene match. CDR3 protein: CASMASGSETQYF. The DNA for the CDR3 is TGTGCCAGTATGGCTAGCGGGAGCGAGACCCAGTACTTC.